These T cell receptor beta chains were read from a single sample in a study of blood T cell repertoires in COVID-19. The assay was immunoSEQ multiplex PCR, and TCRdb's table has in-frame clones only and misses some. The data contain 50,000 or so clones, 60% to 80% of them singletons. Sample: peripheral blood. The source is a human donor with active or convalescent COVID-19. The donor label of this sample is uncertain. Both conserved end residues are part of each CDR3. The D gene is left open where the match is weak. Not all rows give a size; the values are once, few, many and, for expanded clones, a class.

abundance: NA
v_gene: TRBV24-1
j_gene: TRBJ2-1
d_gene: NA
CDR3aa: CATSESSWRGSYNEQFF
CDR3nt: TGTGCCACCAGTGAATCTAGCTGGAGGGGTTCTTACAATGAGCAGTTCTTC

abundance: NA
v_gene: TRBV10-1
j_gene: TRBJ1-5
d_gene: NA
CDR3aa: CASSEYPGQPQHF
CDR3nt: TGCGCCAGCAGTGAGTATCCGGGACAGCCCCAGCATTTT

abundance: once
v_gene: TRBV6-2/TRBV6-3
j_gene: TRBJ2-7
d_gene: NA
CDR3aa: CASSYSTGGQAGVLVDEQYF
CDR3nt: TGTGCCAGCAGTTACTCGACAGGGGGGCAAGCGGGAGTTTTGGTCGACGAGCAGTACTTC

abundance: NA
v_gene: TRBV3-1/TRBV3-2
j_gene: TRBJ2-7
d_gene: TRBD2
CDR3aa: CASSDSGRSEQYF
CDR3nt: TGTGCCAGCAGCGATAGCGGGAGATCCGAGCAGTACTTC

abundance: few
v_gene: TRBV21-1
j_gene: TRBJ1-4
d_gene: NA
CDR3aa: CASSKESGITNEKLFF
CDR3nt: TGTGCCAGCAGCAAAGAAAGCGGCATAACTAATGAAAAACTGTTTTTT

abundance: NA
v_gene: TRBV6-1
j_gene: TRBJ1-3
d_gene: NA
CDR3aa: CASSVTAESSGNTIYF
CDR3nt: TGTGCCAGCAGTGTGACAGCCGAGTCGTCTGGAAACACCATATATTTT

abundance: NA
v_gene: TRBV5-8
j_gene: TRBJ1-1
d_gene: NA
CDR3aa: CASSLPDAGDTEAFF
CDR3nt: TGTGCCAGCAGCTTGCCGGACGCAGGGGACACTGAAGCTTTCTTT

abundance: few
v_gene: TRBV4-1
j_gene: TRBJ2-2
d_gene: TRBD2
CDR3aa: CASSRAGGGPGELFF
CDR3nt: TGCGCCAGCAGCCGGGCCGGGGGGGGGCCCGGGGAGCTGTTTTTT

abundance: NA
v_gene: TRBV5-1
j_gene: TRBJ1-1
d_gene: NA
CDR3aa: CASSLAGMNTEAFF
CDR3nt: TGCGCCAGCAGCTTGGCAGGAATGAACACTGAAGCTTTCTTT

abundance: NA
v_gene: TRBV28
j_gene: TRBJ1-3
d_gene: NA
CDR3aa: CASSSDSYLGNTIYF
CDR3nt: TGTGCCAGCAGTTCGGACAGCTACCTTGGAAACACCATATATTTT

abundance: NA
v_gene: TRBV9
j_gene: TRBJ2-3
d_gene: NA
CDR3aa: CASSVAVGDPGVGTQYF
CDR3nt: TGTGCCAGCAGCGTAGCCGTAGGGGATCCGGGGGTCGGTACGCAGTATTTT

abundance: NA
v_gene: TRBV5-1
j_gene: TRBJ2-7
d_gene: NA
CDR3aa: CASSFQGQHEQYF
CDR3nt: TGCGCCAGCAGCTTCCAGGGGCAACACGAGCAGTACTTC

abundance: few
v_gene: TRBV19
j_gene: TRBJ2-1
d_gene: NA
CDR3aa: CASRGTASSLVGNEQFF
CDR3nt: TGTGCCAGTAGAGGAACGGCTAGCTCATTGGTCGGGAATGAGCAGTTCTTC

abundance: NA
v_gene: TRBV2
j_gene: TRBJ2-7
d_gene: TRBD2
CDR3aa: CASSPGMSSGRSPYEQYF
CDR3nt: TGTGCCAGCAGTCCAGGGATGTCTAGCGGGAGAAGCCCCTACGAGCAGTACTTC

abundance: NA
v_gene: TRBV10-1
j_gene: TRBJ2-1
d_gene: TRBD2
CDR3aa: CASSESTSGSSEQFF
CDR3nt: TGCGCCAGCAGTGAGTCGACTAGCGGGAGTAGTGAGCAGTTCTTC

abundance: NA
v_gene: TRBV19
j_gene: TRBJ1-3
d_gene: TRBD1
CDR3aa: CASSILQGAGNTIYF
CDR3nt: TGTGCCAGTAGTATCCTACAGGGGGCTGGAAACACCATATATTTT

abundance: once
v_gene: TRBV11-3
j_gene: TRBJ2-3
d_gene: TRBD1
CDR3aa: CASSSWTGTDTQYF
CDR3nt: TGTGCCAGCAGCTCGTGGACAGGAACAGATACGCAGTATTTT

abundance: NA
v_gene: TRBV10-3
j_gene: TRBJ2-2
d_gene: TRBD2
CDR3aa: CAISPAGANTGELFF
CDR3nt: TGTGCCATCAGCCCAGCGGGAGCCAACACCGGGGAGCTGTTTTTT

abundance: NA
v_gene: TRBV10-3
j_gene: TRBJ1-1
d_gene: NA
CDR3aa: CAISEALGAGETEAFF
CDR3nt: TGTGCCATCAGTGAGGCCTTGGGGGCAGGGGAAACTGAAGCTTTCTTT

abundance: once
v_gene: TRBV24-1
j_gene: TRBJ1-5
d_gene: TRBD1
CDR3aa: CATSRGPDQPQHF
CDR3nt: TGTGCCACCAGCAGGGGGCCTGATCAGCCCCAGCATTTT

abundance: NA
v_gene: TRBV12-3/TRBV12-4
j_gene: TRBJ1-1
d_gene: NA
CDR3aa: CASSFVRTEAFF
CDR3nt: TGTGCCAGCAGTTTCGTGAGGACTGAAGCTTTCTTT

abundance: NA
v_gene: TRBV10-2
j_gene: TRBJ2-7
d_gene: TRBD1
CDR3aa: CASSETGQGADEQYF
CDR3nt: TGCGCCAGCAGTGAGACTGGACAGGGGGCAGACGAGCAGTACTTC

abundance: NA
v_gene: TRBV2
j_gene: TRBJ1-2
d_gene: TRBD1
CDR3aa: CASSDTGGYGYTF
CDR3nt: TGTGCCAGCAGCGATACAGGGGGCTATGGCTACACCTTC

abundance: NA
v_gene: TRBV5-1
j_gene: TRBJ2-1
d_gene: NA
CDR3aa: CASSLDPDNEQFF
CDR3nt: TGCGCCAGCAGCTTGGATCCCGACAATGAGCAGTTCTTC

abundance: many
v_gene: TRBV21-1
j_gene: TRBJ2-7
d_gene: NA
CDR3aa: CASSESRSYEQYF
CDR3nt: TGTGCCAGCAGTGAGTCTCGATCCTACGAGCAGTACTTC

abundance: NA
v_gene: TRBV25-1
j_gene: TRBJ2-4
d_gene: TRBD2
CDR3aa: CASSDSFLGGAKNIQYF
CDR3nt: TGTGCCAGCAGTGACTCCTTCCTGGGAGGGGCTAAAAACATTCAGTACTTC

abundance: NA
v_gene: TRBV6-2/TRBV6-3
j_gene: TRBJ1-4
d_gene: NA
CDR3aa: CASSRPRGEKLFF
CDR3nt: TGTGCCAGCAGCCGCCCCAGGGGTGAAAAACTGTTTTTT

abundance: NA
v_gene: TRBV4-1
j_gene: TRBJ1-3
d_gene: NA
CDR3aa: CASSQRAGGAGNTIYF
CDR3nt: TGCGCCAGCAGCCAACGAGCCGGGGGGGCTGGAAACACCATATATTTT

abundance: NA
v_gene: TRBV5-1
j_gene: TRBJ1-2
d_gene: NA
CDR3aa: CASSLAGQGDGYTF
CDR3nt: TGCGCCAGCAGCTTGGCCGGGCAGGGCGATGGCTACACCTTC

abundance: few
v_gene: TRBV19
j_gene: TRBJ2-3
d_gene: NA
CDR3aa: CASSIGARGTDTQYF
CDR3nt: TGTGCCAGTAGTATAGGGGCGCGTGGCACAGATACGCAGTATTTT

abundance: NA
v_gene: TRBV19
j_gene: TRBJ2-3
d_gene: NA
CDR3aa: CASSIVMRVDTQYF
CDR3nt: TGTGCCAGTAGTATAGTAATGAGGGTAGATACGCAGTATTTT

abundance: NA
v_gene: TRBV18
j_gene: TRBJ1-1
d_gene: NA
CDR3aa: CASSPETEAFF
CDR3nt: TGTGCCAGCTCACCGGAAACGGAGGCTTTCTTT

abundance: few
v_gene: TRBV2
j_gene: TRBJ2-4
d_gene: NA
CDR3aa: CASSRVVLAKNIQYF
CDR3nt: TGTGCCAGCAGTCGAGTGGTATTAGCCAAAAACATTCAGTACTTC

abundance: NA
v_gene: TRBV7-3
j_gene: TRBJ1-1
d_gene: NA
CDR3aa: CASSLSGRDRAFF
CDR3nt: TGTGCCAGCAGCTTAAGTGGCAGGGATAGGGCTTTCTTT

abundance: once
v_gene: TRBV9
j_gene: TRBJ1-2
d_gene: TRBD1
CDR3aa: CASSPKGTGANYGYTF
CDR3nt: TGTGCCAGCAGCCCGAAAGGGACAGGGGCCAACTATGGCTACACCTTC

abundance: NA
v_gene: TRBV12-3/TRBV12-4
j_gene: TRBJ1-1
d_gene: NA
CDR3aa: CASSIGQPTFF
CDR3nt: TGTGCCAGCAGTATCGGACAGCCGACTTTCTTT

abundance: few
v_gene: TRBV2
j_gene: TRBJ1-1
d_gene: NA
CDR3aa: CASSLDWNTEAFF
CDR3nt: TGTGCCAGCAGTTTGGACTGGAACACTGAAGCTTTCTTT

abundance: NA
v_gene: TRBV5-1
j_gene: TRBJ2-5
d_gene: TRBD1
CDR3aa: CASSYGQGAAETQYF
CDR3nt: TGCGCCAGCAGCTACGGACAGGGGGCGGCGGAGACCCAGTACTTC

abundance: NA
v_gene: TRBV6-5
j_gene: TRBJ1-1
d_gene: NA
CDR3aa: CASSYGANSEAFF
CDR3nt: TGTGCCAGCAGTTACGGGGCTAACTCAGAAGCTTTCTTT

abundance: large
v_gene: TRBV7-8
j_gene: TRBJ2-1
d_gene: NA
CDR3aa: CASSPPHRGSYNEQFF
CDR3nt: TGTGCCAGCAGCCCTCCCCATAGAGGATCCTACAATGAGCAGTTCTTC

abundance: once
v_gene: TRBV19
j_gene: TRBJ1-5
d_gene: NA
CDR3aa: CASSIQQGSNQPQHF
CDR3nt: TGTGCCAGTAGTATACAGCAGGGGAGCAATCAGCCCCAGCATTTT

abundance: once
v_gene: TRBV11-3
j_gene: TRBJ1-2
d_gene: TRBD1
CDR3aa: CASSPLTGTIEGYTF
CDR3nt: TGTGCCAGCAGCCCTCTGACAGGGACCATCGAAGGCTACACCTTC

abundance: NA
v_gene: TRBV29-1
j_gene: TRBJ2-2
d_gene: TRBD1
CDR3aa: CRVHSRQGANTGELFF
CDR3nt: TGCAGGGTACACTCCCGACAGGGGGCGAACACCGGGGAGCTGTTTTTT

abundance: NA
v_gene: TRBV10-2
j_gene: TRBJ2-3
d_gene: TRBD2
CDR3aa: CASSPTSGGTDTQYF
CDR3nt: TGCGCCAGCAGCCCGACTAGCGGAGGCACAGATACGCAGTATTTT

abundance: NA
v_gene: TRBV11-2
j_gene: TRBJ2-7
d_gene: NA
CDR3aa: CASSPPGLGYEQYF
CDR3nt: TGTGCCAGCAGCCCACCCGGACTTGGTTACGAGCAGTACTTC

abundance: NA
v_gene: TRBV7-2
j_gene: TRBJ1-3
d_gene: NA
CDR3aa: CASSLAPAGPSSGNTIYF
CDR3nt: TGTGCCAGCAGCTTAGCTCCCGCAGGGCCGAGCTCTGGAAACACCATATATTTT

abundance: NA
v_gene: TRBV5-4
j_gene: TRBJ2-1
d_gene: NA
CDR3aa: CASSPRDRSGDEQFF
CDR3nt: TGTGCCAGCAGCCCGAGGGATCGAAGTGGGGATGAGCAGTTCTTC

abundance: NA
v_gene: TRBV4-1
j_gene: TRBJ2-4
d_gene: NA
CDR3aa: CASSQASRGTKNIQYF
CDR3nt: TGCGCCAGCAGCCAAGCGTCGAGAGGAACCAAAAACATTCAGTACTTC